The 21 T cell receptor beta chains below all came from one sample that was sequenced in a study of blood T cell repertoires in COVID-19. Some clones are missing from TCRdb's copy, which holds only in-frame ones; the method was immunoSEQ multiplex PCR. The table has approximately 96,000 clones, roughly 80% seen once; the top ten hold approximately 11%. Sequenced input: peripheral blood. The receptor source for this set is a woman older than 75 with acute or convalescent COVID-19.

This clone was seen just once. The chain couples TRBV6-2 or TRBV6-3 to TRBJ1-1; the D is unclear. V was shortened by 4 bases and J by 1 base, with 7 bases between the two germline ends. The CDR3 has 13 residues. Per germline, CDR1 MNHEY and CDR2 SVGEGT. As DNA, the CDR3 is TGTGCCAGCAGTTTACCAGGGAACACTGAAGCTTTCTTT. Translated: CASSLPGNTEAFF.

V and J are TRBV14 and TRBJ1-2; D remains ambiguous. The CDR3 consists of 14 residues. Deletions cut 3 bases from V and 5 bases from J, with 13 bases between. Germline V lookup: CDR1 SGHDN, CDR2 FVKESK. This CDR3 reads CASSQPGQLYGYTF. The CDR3 region has the DNA TGTGCCAGCAGCCAGCCTGGGCAGCTTTATGGCTACACCTTC.

The chain has TRBV28 and TRBJ1-2; D not certain. The V end lost 8 bases, the J end lost 6 bases, and 13 bases lay between the germline ends. Germline CDR1 MDHEN, CDR2 SYDVKM. This CDR3 has 12 residues. CDR3 loop: CASRADGNGYTF. For the CDR3, the DNA is TGTGCCAGCCGGGCCGACGGGAATGGCTACACCTTC.

The chain carries TRBV30 and TRBJ1-4; TRBD1 aligns across 9 bases. The CDR3 has 14 residues. Per the germline V gene, CDR1 is GTSNPN and CDR2 is SVGIG (reference sequence). Germline trimming cut 2 bases from V and 8 bases from J; bases unmatched to any gene: 6. DNA for the CDR3: TGTGCCTGGAGTATGGGACAGGGCGGGGAAAAACTGTTTTTT. It specifies CAWSMGQGGEKLFF.

The chain uses TRBV30 and TRBJ1-4, with D uncertain. Trimming cost V 3 bases and J 2 bases, with 7 bases left between them. Germline loops: CDR1 GTSNPN, CDR2 SVGIG (reference sequence). The CDR3 consists of 13 residues. This CDR3 reads CAWRGGTNEKLFF. CDR3 coding DNA: TGTGCCTGGAGAGGAGGCACTAATGAAAAACTGTTTTTT.

This chain's CDR3 is CASSLRQGRNTEAFF. The CDR3, as DNA: TGCGCCAGCAGCTTGCGACAGGGTAGGAACACTGAAGCTTTCTTT. The gene calls are TRBV5-1 and TRBJ1-1; 7 bases line up with TRBD1. The J segment lost 1 base and the V segment lost 1 base, leaving 4 bases of the junction unmatched. The CDR3 is 15 amino acids. The germline V gene encodes CDR1 SGHRS and CDR2 YFSETQ. The full variable domain, with the rest looked up from reference TRBV5-1 and TRBJ1-1, is KAGVTQTPRYLIKTRGQQVTLSCSPISGHRSVSWYQQTPGQGLQFLFEYFSETQRNKGNFPGRFSGRQFSNSRSEMNVSTLELGDSALYLCASSLRQGRNTEAFFGQGTRLTVV.

The CDR3 region is CASRKIDSSYEQYF. The CDR3 DNA follows: TGTGCCAGCAGGAAAATCGACAGCTCCTACGAGCAGTACTTC. This chain connects TRBV5-6 to TRBJ2-7; D perhaps matches TRBD1 (5 bases). Germline V gene lookup returns CDR1 SGHDT and CDR2 YYEEEE. CDR3 size: 14 residues. V was shortened by 5 bases and J by 0 bases, with 12 bases between the two germline ends.

This clone showed up just a few times. The J gene is TRBJ2-7, the V gene TRBV7-9, with 9 nucleotides matching TRBD1. The CDR3 is 15 amino acids. The V and J ends lost 1 base and 1 base, in that order; junction bases with no gene match: 2. Germline V CDR1 and CDR2: SEHNR, FQNEAQ (reference sequence). CDR3: CASSLGGTGSYEQYF. CDR3 nucleotides: TGTGCCAGCAGCTTAGGAGGGACAGGGTCCTACGAGCAGTACTTC.

The J gene is TRBJ1-2, the V gene TRBV11-2; 9 bases fit TRBD1. With V trimmed by 3 bases and J by 5 bases, 7 bases remained unmatched. This CDR3 has 15 residues. From germline, CDR1 is SGHAT and CDR2 FQNNGV. This CDR3 is CASSFLGQGGYGYTF. CDR3 sequence (DNA): TGTGCCAGCAGCTTTCTGGGACAGGGAGGGTATGGCTACACCTTC.

The chain is built from TRBV27 and TRBJ2-5; D may be TRBD2 (7 bases). The CDR3 consists of 13 residues. V lost 3 bases and J lost 4, with 9 bases in between. In germline, CDR1 is MNHEY, CDR2 SMNVEV (reference sequence). For the CDR3, the DNA is TGTGCCAGCAGTTTGAGGGGGGGAGAGACCCAGTACTTC. The encoded protein is CASSLRGGETQYF.

The chain employs TRBV6-6 and TRBJ2-7, with 7 bases matching TRBD1. The CDR3 runs 15 residues. Germline assignment: CDR1 MNHNY and CDR2 SVGAGI (reference sequence). V lost 6 bases and J lost 0; bases outside the gene matches: 8. The CDR3 nucleotides read TGTGCCAGCAGCCGTGACAGGGTTCCCTCCTACGAGCAGTACTTC. This gives the protein CASSRDRVPSYEQYF.

The V call is TRBV6-5, the J call TRBJ2-2; D not resolved. CDR3 size: 13 residues. The germline V gene has CDR1 MNHEY and CDR2 SVGAGI. V was cut by 2 bases and J by 9 bases, with 10 bases left in between. The CDR3 nucleotides are TGTGCCAGCAGTTACACAGCCTCGTGGGAGCTGTTTTTT. As protein: CASSYTASWELFF.

This chain uses TRBV15 with TRBJ1-3; 7 bases map to TRBD1. Trimming removed 1 base from V and 2 bases from J; junction bases left unmatched: 11. CDR1 LNHNV and CDR2 YYDKDF come from the germline V gene (reference sequence). The CDR3 is 18 residues long. Here the CDR3 DNA reads TGTGCCACCAGCAGAGTTCGTTCTCTGGGACAGACTGGAAACACCATATATTTT. Protein: CATSRVRSLGQTGNTIYF.

This chain uses TRBV2 with TRBJ2-2; a possible D gene is TRBD1 (6 bases). The CDR3 is 15 residues long. From germline, CDR1 is SNHLY and CDR2 FYNNEI. V was pared by 5 bases and J by 3 bases, with 13 bases between. The CDR3 coding sequence is TGTGCCAGCAGTCTAGGACAGCAGCACACCGGGGAGCTGTTTTTT. It translates to CASSLGQQHTGELFF.

The sample holds one count of this clone. The chain joins TRBV5-4 to TRBJ2-5, with 8 positions matching TRBD1. V shed 4 bases, J shed 3 bases, and the junction held 8 bases outside the gene matches. Germline assignment: CDR1 SGHNT and CDR2 YYREEE (reference sequence). The length of the CDR3 is 15 residues. The CDR3 DNA reads as TGTGCCAGCAGCGGACCCGGGACAGGAGAAGAGACCCAGTACTTC. Protein product: CASSGPGTGEETQYF.

This clone came up a few times. V is TRBV27 and J is TRBJ1-6; no clear D. The CDR3 sequence is 15 residues long. The germline V and J ends were trimmed by 7 bases and 5 bases, with 15 bases remaining between them. Per the germline V gene, CDR1 is MNHEY and CDR2 is SMNVEV (reference sequence). The CDR3 protein is CASTDRRENNSPLHF. Written as DNA, the CDR3 is TGTGCCAGCACCGATCGACGGGAGAATAATTCACCCCTCCACTTT.

V usage is TRBV18 and J usage is TRBJ2-1; 9 bases agree with TRBD1. V lost 3 bases, J lost 4 bases, and 4 bases stayed unmatched. Germline CDR1 and CDR2: KGHSH and LQKENI. The CDR3 contains 15 residues. The CDR3 spells CASSPGQGVYNEQFF. CDR3 coding DNA: TGTGCCAGCTCACCGGGACAGGGAGTGTACAATGAGCAGTTCTTC.

This clone was seen a handful of times. The rearrangement uses TRBV5-5 and TRBJ1-4; D unclear. V was clipped by 4 bases and J by 0 bases, with 10 bases between them. CDR3 length equals 15 residues. Germline CDR1 reads SGHKS; CDR2 reads YYEKEE (reference sequence). The CDR3 coding sequence is TGTGCCAGCAGCCGCGACGGGGCAACTAATGAAAAACTGTTTTTT. Translation gives CASSRDGATNEKLFF.

The V call is TRBV7-9, the J call TRBJ1-1; TRBD1 is a possible D gene (6 bases). The length of the CDR3 is 14 residues. Germline V gene data show CDR1 as SEHNR and CDR2 as FQNEAQ (reference sequence). V was trimmed by 6 bases and J by 4 bases, leaving 15 bases between them. Written as DNA, the CDR3 is TGTGCCAGCAGACCCCTGGGGGCGAGCACTGAAGCTTTCTTT. This translates into CASRPLGASTEAFF.

This clone was seen once. The chain is built from TRBV6-1 and TRBJ1-2; maybe TRBD1 (5 bases). Trimming shortened V by 3 bases and J by 13 bases, and 15 bases separated the two germline ends. Germline V CDR1 and CDR2: MNHNS, SASEGT. This CDR3 comprises 12 residues. CDR3 amino acids: CASSDTPRGGTF. The CDR3 nucleotides read TGTGCCAGCAGTGACACGCCCCGGGGGGGCACCTTC.

The chain employs TRBV28 and TRBJ1-3; D is unclear. CDR3 length: 14 amino acids. CDR1 MDHEN and CDR2 SYDVKM come from the germline V gene. Trimming took off 7 bases at V and 2 bases at J, with 12 bases between the two ends. CDR3 region: CASTGWEAGNTIYF. DNA of the CDR3: TGTGCCAGCACGGGTTGGGAGGCTGGAAACACCATATATTTT.